This is a list of T cell receptor beta chains from one sample in a study of technical replicates of blood from several donors. Clones were sequenced by immunoSEQ multiplex PCR, and TCRdb holds only the in-frame ones, with some missing. The sample has tens of thousands of clones, around nine tenths seen once; the top ten hold approximately 0.4%. The specimen sequenced was T cells isolated from PBMCs. The receptors shown here come from a human donor in good health. The CDR3 runs from the conserved cysteine through the conserved F or W. A D gene is named only where the DNA matches it firmly. Not every row has a clone size; where given, it reads once, few, many or a size class.

TRBV29-1	TRBJ2-4	TRBD1	NA	CSVLGQGAKNIQYF	TGCAGCGTTCTCGGACAGGGAGCCAAAAACATTCAGTACTTC
TRBV4-2	TRBJ1-4	NA	NA	CASRQGDYKEKLFF	TGTGCCAGCAGACAAGGGGACTATAAGGAAAAACTGTTTTTT
TRBV4-2	TRBJ1-1	NA	NA	CASSQDSGDTEAFF	TGTGCCAGCAGCCAAGATTCGGGTGACACTGAAGCTTTCTTT
TRBV10-3	TRBJ2-7	NA	NA	CAISSGYEQYF	TGTGCCATCAGTTCGGGGTACGAGCAGTACTTC
TRBV29-1	TRBJ2-7	NA	NA	CSVNGHEPYYEQYF	TGCAGCGTTAACGGACATGAACCTTACTACGAGCAGTACTTC
TRBV7-9	TRBJ2-2	TRBD1	NA	CASSPGRGQGETGELFF	TGTGCCAGCAGCCCCGGCCGGGGACAGGGTGAGACCGGGGAGCTGTTTTTT
TRBV7-9	TRBJ2-7	TRBD2	NA	CASSLTTSADEQYF	TGTGCCAGCAGCCTTACGACTAGCGCCGATGAGCAGTACTTC
TRBV27	TRBJ1-5	TRBD1	NA	CASAKGTGPGQPQHF	TGTGCCAGCGCCAAAGGGACAGGACCGGGTCAGCCCCAGCATTTT
TRBV5-4	TRBJ1-3	NA	NA	CASSLSGLVDNTIYF	TGTGCCAGCAGTCTCTCAGGGTTAGTCGACAACACCATATATTTT
TRBV6-5	TRBJ2-5	TRBD1	NA	CASSYYGTGVETQYF	TGTGCCAGCAGTTACTATGGGACAGGGGTAGAGACCCAGTACTTC
TRBV6-5	TRBJ2-1	NA	NA	CASSYSEGRNEQFF	TGTGCCAGCAGTTACTCGGAGGGGCGCAATGAGCAGTTCTTC
TRBV5-1	TRBJ2-1	TRBD2	NA	CASSLGVLAVNEQFF	TGCGCCAGCAGCTTGGGCGTGCTAGCGGTGAATGAGCAGTTCTTC
TRBV7-3	TRBJ1-2	TRBD1	NA	CASSPTGAGSYGYTF	TGTGCCAGCAGTCCTACAGGGGCGGGTAGCTATGGCTACACCTTC
TRBV11-3	TRBJ1-1	NA	NA	CASRSGVDTEAFF	TGTGCCAGCAGATCAGGGGTGGACACTGAAGCTTTCTTT
TRBV6-5	TRBJ2-7	TRBD1	NA	CASSLSGQVKYEQYF	TGTGCCAGCAGTCTTTCGGGACAGGTAAAGTACGAGCAGTACTTC
TRBV5-5	TRBJ1-1	NA	NA	CASSPSHFEAFF	TGTGCCAGCAGCCCATCCCACTTTGAAGCTTTCTTT
TRBV6-5	TRBJ1-1	NA	NA	CASSSVHEAFF	TGTGCCAGCAGTTCTGTACACGAAGCTTTCTTT
TRBV4-1	TRBJ1-5	NA	NA	CASSQDGGQPQHF	TGCGCCAGCAGCCAAGACGGGGGTCAGCCCCAGCATTTT
TRBV13	TRBJ2-1	TRBD1	NA	CASSLGPGTGLMGEQFF	TGTGCCAGCAGCTTAGGACCCGGGACAGGGCTGATGGGTGAGCAGTTCTTC
TRBV5-1	TRBJ1-2	TRBD1	NA	CASSYGTGESNYGYTF	TGCGCCAGCAGCTACGGTACAGGGGAATCTAACTATGGCTACACCTTC
TRBV10-3	TRBJ2-1	TRBD1	NA	CAISERTGSSYNEQFF	TGTGCCATCAGTGAAAGGACAGGGAGCTCCTACAATGAGCAGTTCTTC
TRBV6-6	TRBJ1-2	NA	NA	CASSYGTNGYTF	TGTGCCAGCAGTTACGGGACAAACGGCTACACCTTC
TRBV7-2	TRBJ2-1	TRBD2	NA	CASSVLAGGGDNEQFF	TGTGCCAGCAGCGTACTAGCGGGAGGCGGCGACAATGAGCAGTTCTTC
TRBV2	TRBJ2-2	NA	once	CASSGLGPNTGELFF	TGTGCCAGCAGTGGCCTGGGGCCGAACACCGGGGAGCTGTTTTTT
TRBV18	TRBJ1-4	TRBD1	NA	CASSLRQGVNEKLFF	TGCGCCAGCTCACTGAGACAGGGCGTTAATGAAAAACTGTTTTTT
TRBV7-7	TRBJ2-2	TRBD1	once	CASSIGTGGNTGELFF	TGTGCCAGCAGCATTGGGACAGGGGGGAACACCGGGGAGCTGTTTTTT
TRBV6-5	TRBJ2-5	NA	once	CASSPRDSGAETQYF	TGTGCCAGCAGTCCACGGGACTCCGGGGCAGAGACCCAGTACTTC
TRBV6-5	TRBJ1-4	NA	NA	CASSEKEKLFF	TGTGCCAGCAGCGAGAAGGAAAAACTGTTTTTT
TRBV25-1	TRBJ2-4	NA	NA	CASSESRIAKNIQYF	TGTGCCAGCAGTGAATCTAGGATAGCCAAAAACATTCAGTACTTC
TRBV9	TRBJ1-1	NA	NA	CASSVAPGTEAFF	TGTGCCAGCAGCGTAGCCCCAGGCACTGAAGCTTTCTTT
TRBV27	TRBJ1-5	NA	NA	CARKPHGTKNQPQHF	TGTGCCAGGAAACCTCACGGGACAAAGAATCAGCCCCAGCATTTT
TRBV19	TRBJ2-3	NA	NA	CASSIVGQNTDTQYF	TGTGCCAGTAGTATCGTGGGACAAAACACAGATACGCAGTATTTT
TRBV29-1	TRBJ1-2	NA	NA	CSVLDSYQGYTF	TGCAGCGTATTGGACAGCTACCAGGGCTACACCTTC
TRBV5-1	TRBJ2-1	NA	NA	CASSFLVSSYNEQFF	TGCGCCAGCAGCTTTCTAGTCAGCTCCTACAATGAGCAGTTCTTC
TRBV6-6	TRBJ2-7	TRBD1	NA	CASSPTGDRLYEQYF	TGTGCCAGCAGTCCTACCGGGGACAGGTTGTACGAGCAGTACTTC
TRBV29-1	TRBJ2-1	NA	NA	CSVEEEVIRYNEQFF	TGCAGCGTTGAAGAGGAGGTAATAAGGTACAATGAGCAGTTCTTC
TRBV4-3	TRBJ2-7	TRBD2	NA	CASSQGPGLAGYEQYF	TGCGCCAGCAGCCAAGGGCCGGGACTAGCGGGGTACGAGCAGTACTTC
TRBV6-4	TRBJ2-2	TRBD2	few	CASTSGSTGELFF	TGTGCCAGCACTAGCGGGAGCACCGGGGAGCTGTTTTTT
TRBV29-1	TRBJ1-2	TRBD1	NA	CSVAAGTGHYGYTF	TGCAGCGTTGCGGCCGGGACAGGGCACTATGGCTACACCTTC
TRBV5-6	TRBJ2-1	TRBD1	NA	CASSSGQGNEQFF	TGTGCCAGCAGCTCGGGACAGGGCAATGAGCAGTTCTTC
TRBV19	TRBJ2-1	NA	NA	CASSPPGALKNNEQFF	TGTGCCAGTAGTCCCCCAGGGGCCCTTAAAAACAATGAGCAGTTCTTC
TRBV10-3	TRBJ1-5	TRBD1	NA	CASGTGDQPQHF	TGTGCCAGCGGGACAGGGGATCAGCCCCAGCATTTT
TRBV28	TRBJ1-2	NA	NA	CASSFRFSISGDGYTF	TGTGCCAGCAGTTTCCGCTTCTCCATATCAGGGGATGGCTACACCTTC
TRBV11-3	TRBJ2-2	NA	NA	CASSLVGGGSGELFF	TGTGCCAGCAGCTTAGTGGGAGGGGGTTCCGGGGAGCTGTTTTTT
TRBV7-9	TRBJ2-7	NA	NA	CASSLADTEQYF	TGTGCCAGCAGCTTAGCGGACACCGAGCAGTACTTC
TRBV5-1	TRBJ2-1	TRBD2	NA	CASSLATPGLAIGGYNEQFF	TGCGCCAGCAGCTTGGCGACTCCGGGACTAGCTATCGGGGGCTACAATGAGCAGTTCTTC
TRBV30	TRBJ2-7	NA	NA	CASYSSGAPYEQCF	TGTGCCTCTTACTCCTCGGGAGCCCCCTACGAGCAGTGCTTC
TRBV5-1	TRBJ2-1	NA	NA	CASSPEPPDNEQFF	TGCGCCAGCAGCCCGGAGCCTCCAGACAATGAGCAGTTCTTC
TRBV9	TRBJ2-2	NA	NA	CASSVEAANTGELFF	TGTGCCAGCAGCGTAGAAGCGGCTAACACCGGGGAGCTGTTTTTT
TRBV5-4	TRBJ2-2	TRBD1	NA	CASSLAPGQGPTGELFF	TGTGCCAGCAGCTTGGCCCCGGGACAGGGGCCCACCGGGGAGCTGTTTTTT
TRBV5-5	TRBJ2-7	TRBD1	NA	CASSLSGTGGYEQYF	TGTGCCAGCAGCTTATCCGGGACAGGGGGCTACGAGCAGTACTTC
TRBV11-3	TRBJ2-5	NA	NA	CASSLDLFQETQYF	TGTGCCAGCAGCTTAGATTTATTCCAAGAGACCCAGTACTTC
TRBV27	TRBJ2-1	TRBD2	NA	CASSWTSGSNEQFF	TGTGCCAGCAGTTGGACTAGCGGGAGTAATGAGCAGTTCTTC
TRBV7-7	TRBJ2-3	NA	NA	CASSLDRVDTQYF	TGTGCTAGCAGCTTAGATCGGGTGGATACGCAGTATTTT
TRBV19	TRBJ1-5	TRBD1	NA	CASSPGQGNQPQHF	TGTGCCAGCTCTCCGGGACAGGGAAATCAGCCCCAGCATTTT
TRBV27	TRBJ1-2	TRBD1	NA	CASRRTGGYGYTF	TGTGCCAGCAGAAGGACAGGGGGCTATGGCTACACCTTC
TRBV7-7	TRBJ2-1	TRBD2	NA	CASSPGLAYNEQFF	TGTGCTAGCAGCCCGGGACTAGCGTACAATGAGCAGTTCTTC
TRBV6-5	TRBJ2-7	TRBD2	NA	CASSYFSSGKHEQYF	TGTGCCAGCAGTTACTTCTCCAGCGGGAAACACGAGCAGTACTTC
TRBV18	TRBJ1-3	NA	NA	CASSPSRDSGNTIYF	TGTGCCAGCTCACCATCCCGAGACTCTGGAAACACCATATATTTT
TRBV27	TRBJ2-6	TRBD1	NA	CASSLWTGRAGANVLTF	TGTGCCAGCAGTTTATGGACAGGGCGGGCTGGGGCCAACGTCCTGACTTTC